These T cell receptor beta chains were read from a single sample in a study of T cells after yellow fever vaccination. TCRdb re-analysed the 5' RACE reads in MiXCR, keeping a single row per CDR3 protein. Among around 310,000 distinct CDR3 sequences listed, around 3.6% were seen once. Sequencing used PBMCs, obtained on the day of the yellow fever booster vaccination. Every receptor here comes from a man aged 18-30 years who received the YFV17D yellow fever vaccine. CDR3s include the opening cysteine and the closing phenylalanine or tryptophan. A D gene is named only where the DNA matches it firmly. Size is omitted from some rows. Given values are once, few, many or a class for expanded clones.

v_call	j_call	d_call	clone_size	cdr3_aa	cdr3_nt
TRBV11-2	TRBJ2-5	TRBD1	NA	CASSPGTGGKKTQYF	TGTGCCAGCAGCCCGGGGACAGGTGGCAAGAAGACCCAGTACTTC
TRBV5-1	TRBJ2-3	TRBD1	few	CASSLVGLQGADTQYF	TGCGCCAGCAGCTTGGTGGGCCTGCAGGGGGCAGATACGCAGTATTTT
TRBV9	TRBJ2-5	NA	many	CASSSTGGQHETQYF	TGTGCCAGCAGCTCCACGGGGGGCCAACACGAGACCCAGTACTTC
TRBV20-1	TRBJ2-1	NA	many	CSARGGGILEQFF	TGCAGTGCTAGAGGAGGGGGGATATTAGAGCAGTTCTTC
TRBV6-5	TRBJ2-5	TRBD2	few	CASSLDPSGGAGTQYF	TGTGCCAGCAGTCTGGATCCTAGCGGGGGGGCGGGGACCCAGTACTTC
TRBV20-1	TRBJ2-4	NA	many	CSARDLVAVAKNIQYF	TGCAGTGCTAGAGATCTAGTAGCTGTGGCCAAAAACATTCAGTACTTC
TRBV25-1	TRBJ1-1	NA	many	CASSESGGAEAFF	TGTGCCAGCAGTGAATCGGGGGGTGCTGAAGCTTTCTTT
TRBV7-9	TRBJ2-6	NA	few	CASSLARGAGANVLTF	TGTGCCAGCAGCTTAGCAAGGGGAGCAGGGGCCAACGTCCTGACTTTC
TRBV7-6	TRBJ2-2	TRBD1	few	CASSRQGQGTGELFF	TGTGCCAGCAGCCGCCAGGGACAGGGGACCGGGGAGCTGTTTTTT
TRBV9	TRBJ2-1	TRBD2	many	CASSVAGSGGYNEQFF	TGTGCCAGCAGCGTAGCCGGTAGCGGGGGTTACAATGAGCAGTTCTTC
TRBV7-2	TRBJ2-7	NA	many	CASSLDPRRDYEQYF	TGTGCCAGCAGCTTAGATCCACGAAGGGACTACGAGCAGTACTTC
TRBV5-1	TRBJ1-2	NA	many	CASSPGTSWGYTF	TGCGCCAGCAGCCCTGGGACGTCGTGGGGCTACACCTTC
TRBV20-1	TRBJ1-5	NA	NA	CSARVAGLEPQHF	TGCAGTGCTAGAGTGGCAGGGCTTGAGCCCCAGCATTTT
TRBV9	TRBJ1-2	NA	many	CASSVTTTNYGYTF	TGTGCCAGCAGCGTAACGACTACTAACTATGGCTACACCTTC
TRBV19	TRBJ1-5	TRBD1	NA	CASREMNRDRGLINQPQHF	TGTGCCAGTAGAGAGATGAACCGGGACAGGGGGCTGATCAATCAGCCCCAGCATTTT
TRBV20-1	TRBJ2-5	TRBD2	NA	CSARLAGGLETQYF	TGCAGTGCTAGGCTAGCGGGGGGGCTGGAGACCCAGTACTTC